Shown below are 14 T cell receptor beta chains from a single sample sequenced in a study of read filtering for tumor transcriptome and immune sequencing. From approximately 430 ng of RNA, a library with molecular barcoded alpha/delta and beta/gamma adaptors was made. TCRdb re-analysed the reads in MiXCR, keeping a single row per CDR3 protein. The sample holds tens of thousands of distinct CDR3 sequences; 20% to 25% are singletons and the top ten take about 10%. Sequencing used a population of CD138-negative cells sorted from bone marrow. The receptors were gathered from a donor at least 40 years old with multiple myeloma.

V gene TRBV10-3 combines with J gene TRBJ2-7; a possible D gene is TRBD1 (7 bases). Trimming removed 4 bases from V and 2 bases from J, with 21 bases in between. Germline lookup yields CDR1 ENHRY and CDR2 SYGVKD. The CDR3 extends over 17 amino acids. CDR3 in amino acids: CAISGDRAAGGPYEQYF. The CDR3 coding sequence is TGTGCCATCAGTGGCGACCGGGCGGCAGGGGGGCCCTACGAGCAGTACTTC.

V is TRBV5-1 and J is TRBJ2-5; the D gene is possibly TRBD1 (6 bases). Trimming removed 5 bases from V and 1 base from J, with 15 bases in between. Germline CDR1 SGHRS, CDR2 YFSETQ. The CDR3 has 15 amino acids. CDR3 in DNA: TGCGCCAGCAGATCCCCGGGGACATCCCAAGAGACCCAGTACTTC. This codes for CASRSPGTSQETQYF. Full variable domain (rest looked up from reference TRBV5-1 and TRBJ2-5): KAGVTQTPRYLIKTRGQQVTLSCSPISGHRSVSWYQQTPGQGLQFLFEYFSETQRNKGNFPGRFSGRQFSNSRSEMNVSTLELGDSALYLCASRSPGTSQETQYFGPGTRLLVL.

This clonotype was detected many times. The chain carries TRBV27 and TRBJ2-7; TRBD1 matches at 7 bases. V lost 5 bases to trimming and J lost 0 bases; unmatched junction nucleotides: 7. This CDR3 is 15 amino acids long. CDR1 MNHEY and CDR2 SMNVEV come from the germline V gene (reference sequence). The CDR3, as DNA: TGTGCCAGCAGTCCCGACAGGGCAAGCTCCTACGAGCAGTACTTC. This codes for CASSPDRASSYEQYF.

This clonotype was seen more than once but under ten times. The chain recombines TRBV24-1 with TRBJ1-2; D is perhaps TRBD1 (6 bases). Trimming took 6 bases from V and 7 from J, leaving 11 bases between them. Per the germline V gene, CDR1 is KGHDR and CDR2 is SFDVKD. The CDR3 has 12 amino acids. In DNA form, the CDR3 reads TGTGCCACCAGTCCCAGGGGAGGTGGCTACACCTTC. As protein: CATSPRGGGYTF.

On this clonotype itself: Since a much larger clone is just one base distant, this may be a read error. The chain carries TRBV18 and TRBJ1-1; D uncertain. Germline loops: CDR1 KGHSH, CDR2 LQKENI. CDR3 length: 13 amino acids. Between the trimmed V and J ends, which lost 6 bases and 1 base, there was a span of 9 bases. CDR3 in amino acids: CASSPIPNTEAFF. The CDR3 DNA is TGTGCCAGCTCCCCGATACCGAACACTGAAGCTTTCTTT.

As for this clonotype: A much larger clonotype is one base distant, so this may be a read error. V is TRBV10-3 and J is TRBJ2-5; D is uncertain. Germline loops: CDR1 ENHRY, CDR2 SYGVKD. This CDR3 comprises 14 residues. DNA of the CDR3: TGTGCCATCAGTGAGACAAGAGCCGTAGAGACCCACTACTTC. Amino acids: CAISETRAVETHYF.

On this clonotype itself: The junction shows a germline mismatch at one end, possibly a read error. V is TRBV19 and J is TRBJ1-5, with 9 bases lining up with TRBD1. Germline loops: CDR1 LNHDA, CDR2 SQIVND (reference sequence). This CDR3 has 14 residues. CDR3 in amino acids: CANSSWDRDQPQHF. The CDR3 nucleotides are TGTGCCAATAGTAGCTGGGACAGGGATCAGCCCCAGCATTTT.

This sequence joins TRBV29-1 and TRBJ2-7; TRBD2 matches at 8 bases. The CDR3 is made up of 13 amino acids. Germline lookup yields CDR1 SQVTM and CDR2 ANQGSEA. V trimming: 6 bases; J trimming: 5 bases; junction bases outside the gene matches: 9. Written as DNA, the CDR3 is TGCAGCGTCTCAGGGCGGGGGGCCAACGAGCAGTACTTC. This encodes CSVSGRGANEQYF.

The sample holds many counts of this clonotype. The V and J genes are TRBV28 and TRBJ2-5, with TRBD2 identical over 7 bases. Unmatched junction bases numbered 15, after V lost 6 bases and J lost 5 bases. The CDR3 loop spans 16 amino acids. The germline V gene encodes CDR1 MDHEN and CDR2 SYDVKM. DNA of the CDR3: TGTGCCAGCAGCACCCGAAAGCGGGGCCGCGGGGAGACCCAGTACTTC. Protein product: CASSTRKRGRGETQYF. The variable domain in full, with the rest retrieved from reference TRBV28 and TRBJ2-5, is DVKVTQSSRYLVKRTGEKVFLECVQDMDHENMFWYRQDPGLGLRLIYFSYDVKMKEKGDIPEGYSVSREKKERFSLILESASTNQTSMYLCASSTRKRGRGETQYFGPGTRLLVL.

Ten or more counts support this clonotype. V is TRBV20-1 and J is TRBJ2-7; possible D gene TRBD1, 6 bases. The ends were cut back, 1 base at V and 3 bases at J, with 19 bases in the middle. The CDR3 has 16 amino acids. Germline assignment: CDR1 DFQATT and CDR2 SNEGSKA (reference sequence). CDR3 in DNA: TGCAGTGCTAGAGTGGCTGGCAGGGGAGTTATCTACGAGCAGTACTTC. This encodes CSARVAGRGVIYEQYF.

In this sample, this clonotype turned up many times. V and J are TRBV3-1 and TRBJ2-7, with D perhaps given as TRBD1 or TRBD2 (5 bases each). The CDR3 length is 14 residues. Per germline, CDR1 LGHDT and CDR2 YNNKEL (reference sequence). Trimming removed 6 bases at V and 3 bases at J, with 15 bases between. CDR3 in amino acids: CASSPGTANYEQYF. DNA for the CDR3: TGTGCCAGCAGTCCCGGGACGGCTAACTACGAGCAGTACTTC.

A word on this clonotype: A read error may be the cause here, since a much bigger clone is one base away. V and J are TRBV5-1 and TRBJ2-3; unclear D gene. Germline V gene sequence: CDR1 SGHRS, CDR2 YFSETQ. This CDR3 contains 12 residues. Trimming removed 3 bases at V and 4 bases at J, with 6 bases between. CDR3 DNA sequence: TGCGCCAGCAGCTCAGATTCAGATACGCAGTATTTT. This sequence encodes CASSSDSDTQYF.

Ten or more counts support this clonotype. One junction end disagrees with the germline gene, perhaps due to a read error. This rearrangement joins TRBV2 to TRBJ2-3, with D possibly TRBD1 on 6 matching bases. Germline V lookup: CDR1 SNHLY, CDR2 FYNNEI. CDR3 length equals 17 residues. In DNA form, the CDR3 reads TGTGCCAGTAGTGAACCAGGGGTTATAACTAGCACAGATACGCAGTATTTT. Its protein is CASSEPGVITSTDTQYF. The full variable domain, in which reference TRBV2 and TRBJ2-3 provide the parts outside the CDR3, is EPEVTQTPSHQVTQMGQEVILRCVPISNHLYFYWYRQILGQKVEFLVSFYNNEISEKSEIFDDQFSVERPDGSNFTLKIRSTKLEDSAMYFCASSEPGVITSTDTQYFGPGTRLTVL.

V and J are TRBV29-1 and TRBJ2-1, with unresolved D. CDR3 length equals 12 residues. Germline CDR1 is SQVTM and CDR2 is ANQGSEA. V gave up 3 bases and J gave up 4 bases, with 7 bases separating them. This CDR3 reads CSVESGYNEQFF. The CDR3 bases are TGCAGCGTTGAGTCTGGGTACAATGAGCAGTTCTTC.